This T cell receptor (beta chain) emerged from a study of Tregs in tolerant kidney transplant recipients. Related graft donors supplied nonmyeloablative bone marrow transplants, and mixed chimerism was transient. The count of this clone is one. V gave up 8 bases and J gave up 2 bases; unmatched junction bases: 10. The CDR3 has 15 amino acids. Germline V lookup: CDR1 SNHLY, CDR2 FYNNEI. Sequenced by immunoSEQ multiplex PCR; TCRdb stores in-frame clones only, minus some. The table shows 45,000 or so clones, with 89% occurring only once. This rearrangement joins TRBV2 to TRBJ2-7; the match to TRBD2 covers 9 bases. This TCR was recovered from a human patient who received a combined kidney and bone marrow transplant. Some T cells could come from the graft donor. The source was CD8+ T cells from blood (PBMCs), collected 12 months after the transplant. CDR3 DNA sequence: TGTGCCAGCTTATTTATGCGGGAGGGAACCTACGAGCAGTACTTC. Its protein product is CASLFMREGTYEQYF.